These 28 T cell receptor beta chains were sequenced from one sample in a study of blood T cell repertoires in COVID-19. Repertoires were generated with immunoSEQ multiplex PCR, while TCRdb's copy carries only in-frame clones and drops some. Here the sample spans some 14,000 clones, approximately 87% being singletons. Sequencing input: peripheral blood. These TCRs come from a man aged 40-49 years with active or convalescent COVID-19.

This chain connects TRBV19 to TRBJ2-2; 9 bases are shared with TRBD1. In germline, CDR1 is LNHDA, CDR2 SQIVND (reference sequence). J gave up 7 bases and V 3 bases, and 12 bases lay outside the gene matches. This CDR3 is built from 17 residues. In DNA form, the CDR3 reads TGTGCCAGTAGTATGGAAGGGACAGGGCAATATCACGGGGAGCTGTTTTTT. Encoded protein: CASSMEGTGQYHGELFF. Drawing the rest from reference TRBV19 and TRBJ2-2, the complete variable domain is DGGITQSPKYLFRKEGQNVTLSCEQNLNHDAMYWYRQDPGQGLRLIYYSQIVNDFQKGDIAEGYSVSREKKESFPLTVTSAQKNPTAFYLCASSMEGTGQYHGELFFGEGSRLTVL.

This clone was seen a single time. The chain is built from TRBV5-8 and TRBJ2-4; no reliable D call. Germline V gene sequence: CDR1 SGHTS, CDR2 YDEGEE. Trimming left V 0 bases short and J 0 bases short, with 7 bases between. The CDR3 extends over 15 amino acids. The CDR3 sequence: CASSLGSAAKNIQYF. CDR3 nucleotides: TGTGCCAGCAGCTTGGGCAGTGCAGCCAAAAACATTCAGTACTTC.

DNA for the CDR3: TGTGCCAGTAGCCGTACAGGGGGTGATTCCTACGAGCAGTACTTC. It yields the protein CASSRTGGDSYEQYF. The chain carries TRBV19 and TRBJ2-7; 8 positions match TRBD1. With V trimmed by 6 bases and J by 1 base, 8 bases remained unmatched. The V gene's germline CDR1 is LNHDA and CDR2 SQIVND (reference sequence). This CDR3 spans 15 amino acids.

The CDR3 region is CASSTGQGRGSNQPQHF. CDR3 nucleotide sequence: TGTGCCAGTAGTACGGGACAGGGCAGAGGCAGCAATCAGCCCCAGCATTTT. The V call is TRBV19, the J call TRBJ1-5; TRBD1 matches at 9 bases. The V gene end was trimmed by 4 bases and the J gene end by 1 base; junction bases not matched to a gene: 8. The CDR3 has 17 amino acids. Germline V gene lookup returns CDR1 LNHDA and CDR2 SQIVND (reference sequence). Full variable domain (remainder filled in from reference TRBV19 and TRBJ1-5): DGGITQSPKYLFRKEGQNVTLSCEQNLNHDAMYWYRQDPGQGLRLIYYSQIVNDFQKGDIAEGYSVSREKKESFPLTVTSAQKNPTAFYLCASSTGQGRGSNQPQHFGDGTRLSIL.

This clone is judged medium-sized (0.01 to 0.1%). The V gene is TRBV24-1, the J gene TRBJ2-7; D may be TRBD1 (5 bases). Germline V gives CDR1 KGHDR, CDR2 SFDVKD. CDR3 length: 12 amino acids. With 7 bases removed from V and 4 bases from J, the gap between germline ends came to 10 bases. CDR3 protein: CATRYRQYEQYF. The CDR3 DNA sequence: TGTGCCACCAGGTATAGACAGTACGAGCAGTACTTC.

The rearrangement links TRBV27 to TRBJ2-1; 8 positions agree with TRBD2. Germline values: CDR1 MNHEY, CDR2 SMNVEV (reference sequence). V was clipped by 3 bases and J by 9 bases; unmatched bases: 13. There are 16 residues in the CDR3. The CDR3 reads CASSLAGTRYSSEQFF. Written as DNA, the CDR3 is TGTGCCAGCAGTTTGGCCGGGACTAGATACTCCTCTGAGCAGTTCTTC.

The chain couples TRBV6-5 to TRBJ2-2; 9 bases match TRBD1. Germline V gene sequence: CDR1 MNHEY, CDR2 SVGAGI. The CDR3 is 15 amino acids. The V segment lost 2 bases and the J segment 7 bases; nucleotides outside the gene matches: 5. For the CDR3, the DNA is TGTGCCAGCAGTTACAAGGGACAGGGCATCGGGGAGCTGTTTTTT. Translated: CASSYKGQGIGELFF.

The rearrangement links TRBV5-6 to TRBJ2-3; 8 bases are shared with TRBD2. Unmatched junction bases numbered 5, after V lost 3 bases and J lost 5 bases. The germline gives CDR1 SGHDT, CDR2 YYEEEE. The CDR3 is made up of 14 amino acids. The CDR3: CASSSGGSGDTQYF. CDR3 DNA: TGTGCCAGCAGCTCGGGAGGGAGCGGAGATACGCAGTATTTT. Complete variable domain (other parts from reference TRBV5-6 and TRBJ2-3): DAGVTQSPTHLIKTRGQQVTLRCSPKSGHDTVSWYQQALGQGPQFIFQYYEEEERQRGNFPDRFSGHQFPNYSSELNVNALLLGDSALYLCASSSGGSGDTQYFGPGTRLTVL.

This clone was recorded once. CDR3 bases: TGTGCCACCTCAGACAGAGGTAATGAGCAGTTCTTC. Translating it yields CATSDRGNEQFF. The J gene is TRBJ2-1, the V gene TRBV19, with TRBD1 as a possible D gene (5 bases). V lost 10 bases, J lost 7 bases, and 14 bases lay in between. CDR1 and CDR2 from the germline V gene are LNHDA and SQIVND (reference sequence). This CDR3 has 12 residues. Full variable domain (outside the CDR3, taken from reference TRBV19 and TRBJ2-1): DGGITQSPKYLFRKEGQNVTLSCEQNLNHDAMYWYRQDPGQGLRLIYYSQIVNDFQKGDIAEGYSVSREKKESFPLTVTSAQKNPTAFYLCATSDRGNEQFFGPGTRLTVL.

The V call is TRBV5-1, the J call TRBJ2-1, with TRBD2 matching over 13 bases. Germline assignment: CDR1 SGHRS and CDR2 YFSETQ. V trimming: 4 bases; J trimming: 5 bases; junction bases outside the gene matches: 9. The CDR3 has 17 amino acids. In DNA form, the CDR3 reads TGCGCCAGCAGCCACCCCGGGACTAGCGGGGCACACAATGAGCAGTTCTTC. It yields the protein CASSHPGTSGAHNEQFF.

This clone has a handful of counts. The CDR3 loop reads CASSQGIPSTDTQYF. The CDR3 DNA follows: TGTGCCAGCTCACAGGGCATTCCTAGCACAGATACGCAGTATTTT. The chain is built from TRBV11-3 and TRBJ2-3; D perhaps matches TRBD1 (6 bases). Germline-derived CDR1 and CDR2 are SGHNT and YENEEA. The CDR3 length is 15 residues. The V gene lost 8 bases and the J gene lost 0 bases, with 15 bases spanning the gap.

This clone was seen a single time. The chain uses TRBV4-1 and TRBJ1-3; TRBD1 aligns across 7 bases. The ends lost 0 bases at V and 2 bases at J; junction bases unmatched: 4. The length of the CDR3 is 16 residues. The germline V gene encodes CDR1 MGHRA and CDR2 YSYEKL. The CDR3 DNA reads TGCGCCAGCAGCCAAGATTTCAGGGGGACTGGAAACACCATATATTTT. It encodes CASSQDFRGTGNTIYF.

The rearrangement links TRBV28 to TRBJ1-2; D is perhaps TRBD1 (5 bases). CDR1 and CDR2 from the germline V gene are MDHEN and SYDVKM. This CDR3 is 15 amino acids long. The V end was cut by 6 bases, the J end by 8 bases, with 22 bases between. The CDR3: CASSTGPGVGDGYTF. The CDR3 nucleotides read TGTGCCAGCAGCACAGGCCCGGGAGTGGGGGACGGCTACACCTTC.

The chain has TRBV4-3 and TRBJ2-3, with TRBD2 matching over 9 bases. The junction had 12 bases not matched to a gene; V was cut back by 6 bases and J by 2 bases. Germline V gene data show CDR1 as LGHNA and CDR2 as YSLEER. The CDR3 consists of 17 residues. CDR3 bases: TGCGCCAGCAGTCCCGCCGTAGCGGGGGCCCCCACAGATACGCAGTATTTT. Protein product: CASSPAVAGAPTDTQYF.

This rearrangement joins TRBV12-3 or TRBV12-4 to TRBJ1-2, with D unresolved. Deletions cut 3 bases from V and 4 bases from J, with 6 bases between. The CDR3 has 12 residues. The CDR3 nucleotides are TGTGCCAGCAGTTTGTCAGTCTATGGCTACACCTTC. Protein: CASSLSVYGYTF.

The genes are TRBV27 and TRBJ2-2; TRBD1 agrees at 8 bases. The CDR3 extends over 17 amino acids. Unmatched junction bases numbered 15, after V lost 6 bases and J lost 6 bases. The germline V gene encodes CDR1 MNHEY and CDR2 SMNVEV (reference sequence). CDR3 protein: CASSPLGLQGAAGELFF. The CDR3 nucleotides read TGTGCCAGCAGCCCCTTAGGGCTCCAGGGGGCCGCCGGGGAGCTGTTTTTT.

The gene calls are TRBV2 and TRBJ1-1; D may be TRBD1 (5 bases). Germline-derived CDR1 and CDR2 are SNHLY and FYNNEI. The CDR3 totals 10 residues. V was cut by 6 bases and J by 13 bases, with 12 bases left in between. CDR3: CASSETRGFF. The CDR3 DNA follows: TGTGCCAGCAGCGAGACAAGGGGTTTCTTT.

CDR3 region: CASSLGQALSGYTF. As DNA, the CDR3 is TGTGCCAGCAGCTTGGGACAGGCCCTATCGGGCTACACCTTC. The rearrangement uses TRBV7-2 and TRBJ1-2, with 8 bases that match TRBD1. V lost 3 bases, J lost 8 bases, and 8 bases stayed unmatched. This CDR3 has 14 amino acids. Germline V gene sequence: CDR1 SGHTA, CDR2 FQGNSA.

The CDR3 protein is CATSDFSPTGLSGANVLTF. The CDR3 region has the DNA TGTGCCACCAGTGATTTTAGCCCGACAGGGCTCTCTGGGGCCAACGTCCTGACTTTC. The chain joins TRBV24-1 to TRBJ2-6, with 7 positions matching TRBD1. Germline values: CDR1 KGHDR, CDR2 SFDVKD. The CDR3 is 19 residues long. Trimming took 1 base from V and 0 from J; bases not matched to a gene: 8.

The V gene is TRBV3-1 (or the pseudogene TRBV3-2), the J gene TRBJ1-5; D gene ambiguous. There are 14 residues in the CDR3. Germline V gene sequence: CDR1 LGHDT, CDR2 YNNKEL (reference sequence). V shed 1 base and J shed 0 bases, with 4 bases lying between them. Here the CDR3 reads CASSQGSSNQPQHF. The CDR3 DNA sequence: TGTGCCAGCAGCCAAGGGAGTAGCAATCAGCCCCAGCATTTT.

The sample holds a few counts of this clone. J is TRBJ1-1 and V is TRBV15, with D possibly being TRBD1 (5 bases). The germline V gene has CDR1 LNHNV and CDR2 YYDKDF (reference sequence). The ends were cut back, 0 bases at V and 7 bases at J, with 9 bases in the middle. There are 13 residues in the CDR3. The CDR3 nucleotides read TGTGCCACCAGCAGAGAGGGCAGGGATGAAGCTTTCTTT. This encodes CATSREGRDEAFF. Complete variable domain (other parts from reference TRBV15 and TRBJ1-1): DAMVIQNPRYQVTQFGKPVTLSCSQTLNHNVMYWYQQKSSQAPKLLFHYYDKDFNNEADTPDNFQSRRPNTSFCFLDIRSPGLGDTAMYLCATSREGRDEAFFGQGTRLTVV.

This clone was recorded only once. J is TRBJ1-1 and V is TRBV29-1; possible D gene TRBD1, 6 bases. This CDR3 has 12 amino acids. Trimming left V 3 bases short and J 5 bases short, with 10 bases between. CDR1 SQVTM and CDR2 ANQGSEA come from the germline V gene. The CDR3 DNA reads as TGCAGCGTTGATGTTAGGGGGACTGAAGCTTTCTTT. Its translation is CSVDVRGTEAFF.

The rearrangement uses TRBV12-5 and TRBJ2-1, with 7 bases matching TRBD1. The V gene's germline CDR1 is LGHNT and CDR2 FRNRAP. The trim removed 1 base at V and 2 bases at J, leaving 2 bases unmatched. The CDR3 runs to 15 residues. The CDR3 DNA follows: TGTGCTAGTGGTTTGGGAGGGACAGCCTACAATGAGCAGTTCTTC. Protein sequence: CASGLGGTAYNEQFF.

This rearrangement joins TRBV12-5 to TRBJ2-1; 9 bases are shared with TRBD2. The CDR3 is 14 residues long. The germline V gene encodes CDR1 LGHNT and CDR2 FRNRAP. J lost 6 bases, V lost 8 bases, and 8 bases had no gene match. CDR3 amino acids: CASLALAGTNEQFF. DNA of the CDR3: TGTGCTAGTCTTGCGCTAGCGGGGACCAATGAGCAGTTCTTC.

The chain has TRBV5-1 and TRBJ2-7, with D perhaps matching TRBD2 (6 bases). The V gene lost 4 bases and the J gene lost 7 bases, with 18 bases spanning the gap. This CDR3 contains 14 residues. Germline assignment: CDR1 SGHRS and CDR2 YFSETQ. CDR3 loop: CASSGPTPGEEQYF. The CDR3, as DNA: TGCGCCAGCAGCGGTCCGACCCCGGGGGAAGAGCAGTACTTC.

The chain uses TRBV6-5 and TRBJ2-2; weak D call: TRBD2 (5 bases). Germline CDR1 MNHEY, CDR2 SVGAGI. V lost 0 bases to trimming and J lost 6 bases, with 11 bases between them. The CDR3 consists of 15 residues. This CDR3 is CASSYSSGFSGELFF. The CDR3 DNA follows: TGTGCCAGCAGTTACTCGTCGGGGTTCTCCGGGGAGCTGTTTTTT.

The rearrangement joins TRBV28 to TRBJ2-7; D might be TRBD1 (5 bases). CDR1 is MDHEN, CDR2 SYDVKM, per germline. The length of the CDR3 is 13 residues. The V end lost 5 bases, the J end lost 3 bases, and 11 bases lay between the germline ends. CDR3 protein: CASSTSGIYEQYF. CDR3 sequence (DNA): TGTGCCAGCAGTACTTCAGGGATCTACGAGCAGTACTTC. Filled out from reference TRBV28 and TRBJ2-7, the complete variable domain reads DVKVTQSSRYLVKRTGEKVFLECVQDMDHENMFWYRQDPGLGLRLIYFSYDVKMKEKGDIPEGYSVSREKKERFSLILESASTNQTSMYLCASSTSGIYEQYFGPGTRLTVT.

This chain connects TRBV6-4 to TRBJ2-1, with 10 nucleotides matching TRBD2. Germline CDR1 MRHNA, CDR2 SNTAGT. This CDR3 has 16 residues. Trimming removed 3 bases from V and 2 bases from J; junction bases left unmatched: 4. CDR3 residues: CASSESLAGAYNEQFF. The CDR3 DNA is TGTGCCAGCAGTGAATCCCTAGCGGGGGCCTACAATGAGCAGTTCTTC.